This T cell receptor (beta chain) is drawn from a study of spatial heterogeneity in lung cancer. Study at large: Within tumor regions, the number of TCR transcripts tracked closely with a T cell module score obtained from matched bulk RNA-seq. Broader study findings: The recorded estimate of tumor T cell coverage is approximately 7% for alpha chains and about 12% for beta chains. Counts that tracked tumor mutation counts were those of expanded intratumoral alpha and beta TCRs.

The time point denotes: sample taken at primary tumor resection. The donor group consisted of roughly 76 patients who had untreated, early-stage non-small cell lung cancer. Whole RNA came from tumor, nontumor lung or frozen PBMC and was sequenced without being sorted. CDR3 length equals 13 residues. Germline V gene lookup returns CDR1 MNHNS and CDR2 SASEGT. Trimming took off 4 bases at V and 11 bases at J, with 17 bases between the two ends. This clonotype is categorized as medium-sized. Its specificity is unknown. Using its own MiXCR run on the 5' RACE reads, TCRdb lists one record per CDR3 protein. The data show tens of thousands of distinct CDR3 sequences, with about 4.9% seen just once and 9% to 10% held by the top ten.

The chain combines TRBV6-1 with TRBJ1-1; perhaps TRBD1 as D (6 bases). The input for sequencing was lung tumor tissue, taken at surgery. This TCR was sampled from a male donor with early-stage non-small cell lung cancer. The CDR3: CASSVQGPWGAFF. CDR3 DNA: TGTGCCAGCAGTGTACAGGGCCCCTGGGGCGCTTTCTTT.